The T cell receptor (beta chain) described here comes from a study of OX40 agonist ivuxolimab in advanced cancers. In the study overall: Dose-escalation subjects each had hepatocellular carcinoma, melanoma, renal cell or head and neck cancer. A male proportion of 70% to 90% was recorded, with mean age about 60 years and range 23 to 79. Three individuals attained partial responses, comprising one hepatocellular carcinoma case and two cutaneous melanoma cases.

Repertoires were generated with immunoSEQ multiplex PCR, while TCRdb's copy carries only in-frame clones and drops some. The repertoire holds about 79,000 clones, 75% to 95% seen once, with more than 5.5% in the top ten. In germline, CDR1 is SGHVS, CDR2 FQNEAQ. The V and J ends lost 0 bases and 2 bases, in that order; junction bases with no gene match: 5. This CDR3 is built from 16 residues. The material was CD4+ or CD8+ T cells sorted from blood, obtained in a trial of the OX40 agonist ivuxolimab. The receptor was derived from an adult with an advanced solid tumor such as melanoma, head and neck, liver or kidney cancer. The rearrangement links TRBV7-8 to TRBJ2-7, with TRBD2 matching over 9 bases. The CDR3 loop is CASSLAQLAGTYEQYF. The CDR3 DNA reads as TGTGCCAGCAGCTTAGCCCAGCTAGCGGGGACCTACGAGCAGTACTTC.